A selection of T cell receptor beta chains follows, all from one sample in a study of blood T cells in healthy people across ages. TCRdb reanalysed the 5' RACE reads using MiXCR and keeps one entry per CDR3 protein. Of over 500,000 distinct CDR3 sequences listed, under 65% are singletons. The sequenced material came from blood. The source is a woman older than 75 in good health. Both conserved end residues are part of each CDR3. D genes are given only for firm matches. Clone sizes are given selectively: once, few, many, or a class where the clone is expanded.

D: .; V: TRBV10-2; J: TRBJ2-1; size: many; CDR3: CASSESYNEQFF; DNA: TGCGCCAGCAGTGAGTCCTACAATGAGCAGTTCTTC
D: TRBD1; V: TRBV12-3/TRBV12-4; J: TRBJ2-7; size: .; CDR3: CASSTGGYQYEQYF; DNA: TGTGCCAGCAGTACAGGGGGTTATCAGTACGAGCAGTACTTC
D: .; V: TRBV20-1; J: TRBJ2-2; size: .; CDR3: CSARGQSNTGELFF; DNA: TGCAGTGCTAGAGGACAGTCGAACACCGGGGAGCTGTTTTTT
D: .; V: TRBV11-3; J: TRBJ2-5; size: .; CDR3: CASRSKEYKETQYF; DNA: TGTGCCAGCAGATCTAAGGAGTATAAGGAGACCCAGTACTTC
D: TRBD1; V: TRBV7-3; J: TRBJ2-2; size: .; CDR3: CASSQLGGAAGELFF; DNA: TGTGCCAGCAGCCAACTAGGGGGCGCGGCCGGGGAGCTGTTTTTT
D: TRBD1; V: TRBV2; J: TRBJ2-5; size: .; CDR3: CAREDRRETQYF; DNA: TGTGCCAGGGAGGACAGGAGAGAGACCCAGTACTTC
D: TRBD2; V: TRBV27; J: TRBJ2-1; size: .; CDR3: CASSLLGLAGGNEQFF; DNA: TGTGCCAGCAGTTTATTGGGACTAGCGGGGGGCAATGAGCAGTTCTTC
D: .; V: TRBV12-3/TRBV12-4; J: TRBJ2-3; size: .; CDR3: CASTPWFRESTNTQYF; DNA: TGTGCCAGCACCCCCTGGTTTCGGGAATCCACAAATACGCAGTATTTT
D: .; V: TRBV27; J: TRBJ2-7; size: few; CDR3: CASSSRGVGGSYNEQYF; DNA: TGTGCCAGCAGTTCCCGGGGGGTTGGGGGCTCCTACAATGAGCAGTACTTC
D: TRBD2; V: TRBV20-1; J: TRBJ2-1; size: .; CDR3: CSAKRDGSYNEQFF; DNA: TGCAGTGCTAAGCGGGACGGTTCCTACAATGAGCAGTTCTTC
D: .; V: TRBV3-1; J: TRBJ2-1; size: .; CDR3: CASSQANSGQFF; DNA: TGTGCCAGCAGCCAAGCAAATAGCGGGCAGTTCTTC
D: TRBD1; V: TRBV7-3; J: TRBJ2-2; size: .; CDR3: CASSPDRGQNTGELFF; DNA: TGTGCCAGCAGCCCCGACAGGGGGCAGAACACCGGGGAGCTGTTTTTT